This T cell receptor beta chain was profiled in a study of blood T cell repertoires in COVID-19. The table came from immunoSEQ multiplex PCR; TCRdb's copy has only in-frame clones and leaves some out. Altogether approximately 61,000 clones are present, approximately 86% being singletons, with the ten largest covering around 15%. Trimming stripped 3 bases from V and 5 bases from J, with 7 bases between. Germline CDR1 reads DFQATT; CDR2 reads SNEGSKA (reference sequence). The CDR3 consists of 11 residues. The V and J genes are TRBV20-1 and TRBJ2-5; D gene unclear. The receptor was isolated from a human donor in a cohort sampled during active COVID-19. Sequences were obtained from peripheral blood. CDR3 sequence: CSASSRETQYF. The CDR3 nucleotides read TGCAGTGCTAGTAGCAGGGAGACCCAGTACTTC.